These 11 T cell receptor beta chains originate from one sample sequenced in a study of blood T cell repertoires in COVID-19. Sequencing used immunoSEQ multiplex PCR; TCRdb keeps in-frame clones, though not all of them. The table shows around 500,000 clones, with approximately 85% occurring only once. The material sequenced was peripheral blood. These receptors were collected from a human donor in a cohort sampled during active COVID-19.

The chain is built from TRBV30 and TRBJ2-5; the D gene is possibly TRBD1 (6 bases). The V end was cut by 2 bases, the J end by 4 bases, with 17 bases between. Germline lookup yields CDR1 GTSNPN and CDR2 SVGIG (reference sequence). The CDR3 sequence is 15 residues long. This chain's CDR3 is CAWSLDSDPSETQYF. The DNA for the CDR3 is TGTGCCTGGAGTCTGGACAGCGATCCCTCAGAGACCCAGTACTTC.

This rearrangement joins TRBV5-6 to TRBJ1-2; D possibly corresponds to TRBD1 (6 bases). This CDR3 is built from 14 residues. V lost 4 bases, J lost 2 bases, and 12 bases lay in between. CDR1 and CDR2 (germline): SGHDT, YYEEEE. DNA of the CDR3: TGTGCCAGCAGCCCAGGGACATTCAACTATGGCTACACCTTC. This encodes CASSPGTFNYGYTF. The full variable domain, in which reference TRBV5-6 and TRBJ1-2 provide the parts outside the CDR3, is DAGVTQSPTHLIKTRGQQVTLRCSPKSGHDTVSWYQQALGQGPQFIFQYYEEEERQRGNFPDRFSGHQFPNYSSELNVNALLLGDSALYLCASSPGTFNYGYTFGSGTRLTVV.

The rearrangement links TRBV5-1 to TRBJ2-7; 7 bases fit TRBD2. The germline CDR1 and CDR2 sequences are SGHRS and YFSETQ. V trimming: 5 bases; J trimming: 2 bases; junction bases outside the gene matches: 10. The CDR3 is 15 amino acids. The CDR3 is CASSVGGDKTYEQYF. In DNA, the CDR3 is TGCGCCAGCAGTGTGGGAGGGGATAAGACCTACGAGCAGTACTTC. The full variable domain, its missing parts supplied by reference TRBV5-1 and TRBJ2-7, is KAGVTQTPRYLIKTRGQQVTLSCSPISGHRSVSWYQQTPGQGLQFLFEYFSETQRNKGNFPGRFSGRQFSNSRSEMNVSTLELGDSALYLCASSVGGDKTYEQYFGPGTRLTVT.

In DNA, the CDR3 is TGTGCCAGCAGCCAGGGGAATAGCAATCAGCCCCAGCATTTT. The encoded protein is CASSQGNSNQPQHF. The chain combines TRBV9 with TRBJ1-5; tentatively, D is TRBD1 (6 bases). The CDR3 covers 14 residues. Trimming cost V 4 bases and J 0 bases, with 8 bases left between them. The V gene's germline CDR1 is SGDLS and CDR2 YYNGEE.

CDR3 DNA: TGTGCCAGCAGCCTGCAATTACACCAAGCTAACTATGGCTACACCTTC. Protein product: CASSLQLHQANYGYTF. The chain uses TRBV7-2 and TRBJ1-2; D is undetermined. The germline V gene encodes CDR1 SGHTA and CDR2 FQGNSA. V shed 5 bases and J shed 0 bases, with 16 bases lying between them. This CDR3 is built from 16 residues.

The chain combines TRBV27 with TRBJ1-6; TRBD1 aligns across 9 bases. CDR3 length: 15 residues. From germline, CDR1 is MNHEY and CDR2 SMNVEV (reference sequence). With V trimmed by 3 bases and J by 10 bases, 7 bases remained unmatched. CDR3 DNA sequence: TGTGCCAGCAGTTTCCGGGACAGGGCTATGTCACCCCTCCACTTT. Translating it yields CASSFRDRAMSPLHF.

The rearrangement joins TRBV6-5 to TRBJ1-6; a weak D match, TRBD1 (6 bases). V was pared by 0 bases and J by 5 bases, with 11 bases between. Germline V gives CDR1 MNHEY, CDR2 SVGAGI. The CDR3 is 16 residues long. DNA for the CDR3: TGTGCCAGCAGTTACTCACAGGGCCGGAATAATTCACCCCTCCACTTT. Protein sequence: CASSYSQGRNNSPLHF.

This clone was recorded a few times. The chain recombines TRBV7-9 with TRBJ2-7; 8 bases line up with TRBD1. The CDR3 runs 14 residues. Germline V gives CDR1 SEHNR, CDR2 FQNEAQ (reference sequence). Losses at the gene ends were 8 bases for V and 2 bases for J; bases not matched to a gene: 8. The CDR3 region is CASQEQGGTYEQYF. In DNA, the CDR3 is TGTGCCAGCCAGGAACAGGGGGGAACCTACGAGCAGTACTTC.

The V and J genes are TRBV7-8 and TRBJ2-1, with D possibly TRBD1 on 6 matching bases. The CDR3 sequence is 13 residues long. V was shortened by 3 bases and J by 15 bases, with 18 bases between the two germline ends. Germline values: CDR1 SGHVS, CDR2 FQNEAQ. DNA for the CDR3: TGTGCCAGCAGCTTGGATACAGGGATCGTCCCGTTCTTC. Amino acid sequence: CASSLDTGIVPFF. Filled out from reference TRBV7-8 and TRBJ2-1, the complete variable domain reads GAGVSQSPRYKVAKRGQDVALRCDPISGHVSLFWYQQALGQGPEFLTYFQNEAQLDKSGLPSDRFFAERPEGSVSTLKIQRTQQEDSAVYLCASSLDTGIVPFFGPGTRLTVL.

The CDR3 spells CATRGNSGEGLYNEQFF. The CDR3 nucleotides read TGTGCCACTAGGGGGAATAGCGGGGAGGGGCTTTACAATGAGCAGTTCTTC. This chain uses TRBV28 with TRBJ2-1, with 8 bases aligning to TRBD2. The CDR3 is 17 residues long. Germline lookup yields CDR1 MDHEN and CDR2 SYDVKM. The J segment lost 4 bases and the V segment lost 10 bases, leaving 18 bases of the junction unmatched.

The V call is TRBV30, the J call TRBJ1-5; possibly TRBD1 for D (6 bases). The germline gives CDR1 GTSNPN, CDR2 SVGIG (reference sequence). Deletions cut 0 bases from V and 6 bases from J, with 9 bases between. The CDR3 length is 13 residues. In nucleotides, the CDR3 is TGTGCCTGGAGTGTAACAGGGACTCAGCCCCAGCATTTT. Translation gives CAWSVTGTQPQHF.